These 21 T cell receptor beta chains were all obtained from the same sample, sequenced in a study of T cells in Graves' hyperthyroidism and ophthalmopathy. Regions amplified from RNA transcripts were the TCR beta CDR3 regions. The study used the HTBI primer set for a first-round RT-PCR of the TCR CDR3. TCRdb passed the multiplex PCR reads through MiXCR, listing each CDR3 protein once. The top ten clones hold roughly 15% of a sample with 530,000 or so distinct CDR3 sequences, under 20% of them seen once. Sequenced material: blood. These receptors were taken from a woman in her late teens or twenties with Graves' ophthalmopathy.

This clonotype was counted at least ten times. The chain links TRBV5-7 to TRBJ2-7; 11 bases are shared with TRBD1. TRBV5-7 is treated as an ORF (open reading frame) with a function not yet certain. This CDR3 region has 16 residues. With 5 bases clipped from V and 6 bases from J, the junction kept 13 bases outside the gene matches. The CDR3 is CASRKGQGVTLGEQYF. In DNA, the CDR3 is TGTGCCAGCAGGAAGGGACAGGGGGTTACGTTGGGCGAGCAGTACTTC.

This clonotype was seen many times. The rearrangement uses TRBV2 and TRBJ1-1; D is unresolved. The V end was cut by 3 bases, the J end by 0 bases, with 11 bases between. The germline gives CDR1 SNHLY, CDR2 FYNNEI. CDR3 length: 15 residues. The CDR3 reads CASSDQSAVNTEAFF. The CDR3 coding sequence is TGTGCCAGCAGTGATCAGTCGGCAGTGAACACTGAAGCTTTCTTT.

This clonotype has a handful of counts. The chain links TRBV4-2 to TRBJ2-1, with 8 bases matching TRBD2. Germline-derived CDR1 and CDR2 are LGHNA and YNFKEQ. This CDR3 region has 15 residues. J was trimmed by 7 bases and V by 1 base; bases with no gene match: 6. CDR3 region: CASSQGSGGHNEQFF. DNA for the CDR3: TGTGCCAGCAGCCAAGGGTCGGGGGGGCATAATGAGCAGTTCTTC.

In its sample, this clonotype was seen many times. The chain carries TRBV6-1 and TRBJ1-5; the D gene is possibly TRBD1 (6 bases). The V gene lost 4 bases and the J gene lost 5 bases, with 12 bases spanning the gap. The CDR3 consists of 14 residues. Germline lookup yields CDR1 MNHNS and CDR2 SASEGT. Here the CDR3 reads CASSGRQDYQPQHF. The CDR3 region has the DNA TGTGCCAGCAGTGGGAGACAGGACTATCAGCCCCAGCATTTT.

This clonotype has ten or more counts. The chain uses TRBV28 and TRBJ2-7; a weak D match, TRBD2 (6 bases). This CDR3 region has 16 residues. Trimming shortened V by 7 bases and J by 4 bases, and 23 bases separated the two germline ends. Per the germline V gene, CDR1 is MDHEN and CDR2 is SYDVKM. CDR3 in DNA: TGTGCCAGCACCAAAGGCGCGGGATACCCTCCTTACGAGCAGTACTTC. Protein: CASTKGAGYPPYEQYF.

This clonotype was detected ten times or more. This chain links TRBV7-2 with TRBJ2-3; D might be TRBD2 (5 bases). Germline CDR1 SGHTA, CDR2 FQGNSA. With 5 bases removed from V and 1 base from J, the gap between germline ends came to 13 bases. The CDR3 runs to 15 residues. CDR3 coding DNA: TGTGCCAGCAGCCAAATGGATAGCGGCACAGATACGCAGTATTTT. As protein: CASSQMDSGTDTQYF.

This clonotype appeared many times. V usage is TRBV20-1 and J usage is TRBJ1-2, with 7 bases matching TRBD1. From germline, CDR1 is DFQATT and CDR2 SNEGSKA (reference sequence). The CDR3 consists of 14 residues. V lost 4 bases, J lost 5 bases, and 10 bases stayed unmatched. CDR3: CSAITRTGSYGYTF. The CDR3 DNA sequence: TGCAGTGCTATTACCCGGACAGGAAGTTATGGCTACACCTTC.

This CDR3 is CASSASQRWGELFF. The CDR3 nucleotides read TGTGCCAGCAGCGCATCCCAGCGGTGGGGGGAGCTGTTTTTT. This chain joins TRBV9 and TRBJ2-2; possible D gene TRBD2, 5 bases. Trimming removed 3 bases from V and 8 bases from J, with 14 bases in between. Per germline, CDR1 SGDLS and CDR2 YYNGEE. This CDR3 is built from 14 residues.

The chain combines TRBV19 with TRBJ2-1; 12 nucleotides match TRBD2. This CDR3 is built from 16 residues. The germline CDR1 and CDR2 sequences are LNHDA and SQIVND (reference sequence). Unmatched junction bases numbered 12, after V lost 5 bases and J lost 10 bases. The CDR3: CASSPILAGGSGEQFF. CDR3 bases: TGTGCCAGTAGTCCCATTCTAGCGGGAGGGTCCGGGGAGCAGTTCTTC. The full variable domain, with the rest looked up from reference TRBV19 and TRBJ2-1, is DGGITQSPKYLFRKEGQNVTLSCEQNLNHDAMYWYRQDPGQGLRLIYYSQIVNDFQKGDIAEGYSVSREKKESFPLTVTSAQKNPTAFYLCASSPILAGGSGEQFFGPGTRLTVL.

This clonotype has a count of ten or more. The chain joins TRBV28 to TRBJ1-4; 8 bases align to TRBD1. From germline, CDR1 is MDHEN and CDR2 SYDVKM. V was pared by 6 bases and J by 4 bases, with 10 bases of the junction left unmatched. This CDR3 is built from 16 residues. The CDR3: CASSTDRGGVNEKLFF. The DNA of the CDR3 is TGTGCCAGCAGCACCGACAGGGGAGGGGTTAATGAAAAACTGTTTTTT.

This clonotype appeared many times. This chain uses TRBV2 with TRBJ1-5; D unresolved. Germline loops: CDR1 SNHLY, CDR2 FYNNEI. The length of the CDR3 is 15 residues. Trimming removed 5 bases at V and 0 bases at J, with 11 bases between. The CDR3 protein is CASSQFRSSNQPQHF. For the CDR3, the DNA is TGTGCCAGCAGTCAATTCAGGAGTAGCAATCAGCCCCAGCATTTT.

At least ten counts were recorded for this clonotype. This chain joins TRBV2 and TRBJ2-5; D not certain. The V gene's germline CDR1 is SNHLY and CDR2 FYNNEI. The germline V and J ends were trimmed by 7 bases and 3 bases, with 9 bases remaining between them. This CDR3 contains 12 residues. In DNA form, the CDR3 reads TGTGCCAGCACGACGGATGAAGAGACCCAGTACTTC. Its protein product is CASTTDEETQYF.

The table lists this clonotype with many counts. The chain links TRBV20-1 to TRBJ2-3, with D possibly TRBD1 on 5 matching bases. V lost 6 bases and J 0 bases, leaving 10 bases between the germline ends. Looked up from germline, CDR1 is DFQATT and CDR2 is SNEGSKA (reference sequence). The CDR3 length is 13 residues. CDR3 DNA: TGCAGTGCCAATGGACAAAGCACAGATACGCAGTATTTT. This codes for CSANGQSTDTQYF.

This clonotype was seen many times. The CDR3, as DNA: TGTGCCAGCAGCAAAATACAGGGGTGGGGCCATTATGGCTACACCTTC. Its protein product is CASSKIQGWGHYGYTF. The chain joins TRBV11-2 to TRBJ1-2, with 7 nucleotides matching TRBD1. CDR3 length: 16 amino acids. Germline V gene sequence: CDR1 SGHAT, CDR2 FQNNGV. Trimming at V came to 5 bases and at J to 5 bases, leaving 14 bases not matched to a gene.

The gene calls are TRBV4-1 and TRBJ1-1; D unresolved. The CDR3 has 15 amino acids. V was trimmed by 0 bases and J by 1 base, leaving 9 bases between them. Germline V lookup: CDR1 MGHRA, CDR2 YSYEKL. The CDR3 DNA reads TGCGCCAGCAGCCAAGAGGGCAGGAGGAACACTGAAGCTTTCTTT. Translating it yields CASSQEGRRNTEAFF.

This clonotype was observed at least ten times. The gene calls are TRBV5-1 and TRBJ2-3, with a tentative D call TRBD1 (6 bases). This CDR3 has 16 amino acids. Trimming removed 4 bases at V and 0 bases at J, with 15 bases between. Looked up from germline, CDR1 is SGHRS and CDR2 is YFSETQ. In DNA, the CDR3 is TGCGCCAGCAGCACCGGAACAGGGTCGAGCACAGATACGCAGTATTTT. Translation gives CASSTGTGSSTDTQYF. Filled out from reference TRBV5-1 and TRBJ2-3, the complete variable domain reads KAGVTQTPRYLIKTRGQQVTLSCSPISGHRSVSWYQQTPGQGLQFLFEYFSETQRNKGNFPGRFSGRQFSNSRSEMNVSTLELGDSALYLCASSTGTGSSTDTQYFGPGTRLTVL.

This clonotype was detected many times. The rearrangement uses TRBV6-1 and TRBJ2-7; 11 positions agree with TRBD2. V shed 2 bases, J shed 2 bases, and the junction held 2 bases outside the gene matches. CDR3 length: 15 amino acids. Looked up from germline, CDR1 is MNHNS and CDR2 is SASEGT. CDR3 sequence reads: CASSETSGSAYEQYF. The CDR3 DNA follows: TGTGCCAGCAGTGAAACTAGCGGGAGTGCCTACGAGCAGTACTTC.

This clonotype showed up many times. The V and J genes are TRBV6-6 and TRBJ1-1, with D unresolved. CDR1 and CDR2 from the germline V gene are MNHNY and SVGAGI (reference sequence). CDR3 length: 13 amino acids. V gave up 2 bases and J gave up 1 base, with 5 bases separating them. The CDR3 bases are TGTGCCAGCAGTTACGAGGAGAACACTGAAGCTTTCTTT. It codes for CASSYEENTEAFF.

This clonotype was seen a handful of times. The chain links TRBV19 to TRBJ1-6; D remains ambiguous. The CDR3 consists of 15 residues. Germline V gene lookup returns CDR1 LNHDA and CDR2 SQIVND (reference sequence). V lost 3 bases and J 11 bases, leaving 17 bases between the germline ends. The CDR3 nucleotides are TGTGCCAGTAGTATCATCGGGCAGACGCCCCCACCCCTCCACTTT. This sequence encodes CASSIIGQTPPPLHF.

This clonotype was seen ten or more times. CDR3 amino acids: CSPSGQELNTEAFF. The CDR3, as DNA: TGCAGCCCCTCTGGACAGGAACTGAACACTGAAGCTTTCTTT. J is TRBJ1-1 and V is TRBV29-1, with 7 bases fitting TRBD1. The CDR3 loop spans 14 amino acids. Germline CDR1 SQVTM, CDR2 ANQGSEA. The ends lost 8 bases at V and 0 bases at J; junction bases unmatched: 9.

This clonotype was detected ten times or more. The rearrangement joins TRBV2 to TRBJ1-1, with no clear D. Germline CDR1 reads SNHLY; CDR2 reads FYNNEI. This CDR3 has 16 residues. V lost 6 bases, J lost 1 base, and 18 bases lay in between. The CDR3 DNA follows: TGTGCCAGCAGCCCCGGTATGGCAGCTCAGAACACTGAAGCTTTCTTT. It codes for CASSPGMAAQNTEAFF.